The rows below give T cell receptor beta chains drawn from one sample of a study of T cells in Graves' hyperthyroidism and ophthalmopathy. TCRdb fed the multiplex PCR reads into MiXCR, producing one record per CDR3 protein. The sample includes about 600,000 distinct CDR3 sequences, 16% of them seen just once. The sequenced material came from blood. The receptors derive from a woman aged 40 to 50 with Graves' ophthalmopathy. Each CDR3 is given with its conserved first and last residue. The D gene is left open where the match is weak. Expanded clones get a size class; other rows say once, few or many, or leave the size out.

V gene	D gene	J gene	clone size	CDR3 DNA	CDR3 protein
TRBV28	.	TRBJ1-5	many	TGTGCCAGCAGTTTAGTGGGGCAGTTTGGTCAGCCCCAGCATTTT	CASSLVGQFGQPQHF
TRBV2	.	TRBJ1-4	.	TGTGCCAGCAGTGAGAGACAGCCTAAAAATGAAAAACTGTTTTTT	CASSERQPKNEKLFF
TRBV6-5	TRBD2	TRBJ2-3	few	TGTGCCAGCAGTTACCAACTGGGACTAGCGGGAGGGACAGATACGCAGTATTTT	CASSYQLGLAGGTDTQYF
TRBV11-2	.	TRBJ1-6	.	TGTGCCAGCAGCTACAGGGACCGTAATTCACCCCTCCACTTT	CASSYRDRNSPLHF
TRBV13	TRBD2	TRBJ2-5	many	TGTGCCAGCAGCCCCTCCGGGGGGGGGTGGACCCAGTACTTC	CASSPSGGGWTQYF
TRBV28	TRBD2	TRBJ2-7	.	TGTGCCAGCAACTGGGGGACTAGGGGCACCTACGAGCAGTACTTC	CASNWGTRGTYEQYF
TRBV14	TRBD1	TRBJ2-7	.	TGTGCCAGCAGCTACCTCCCCGGGACAGGGGACTACGAGCAGTACTTC	CASSYLPGTGDYEQYF
TRBV19	.	TRBJ1-1	many	TGTGCCAGTATAGCTACGGCAGCGAACACTGAAGCTTTCTTT	CASIATAANTEAFF
TRBV18	.	TRBJ2-5	many	TGTGCCAGCAGCCCCCCGGTACAAGAGACCCAGTACTTC	CASSPPVQETQYF
TRBV2	TRBD2	TRBJ2-7	many	TGTGCCAGCACGGGGGGGATTTTGGACTCCTACGAGCAGTACTTC	CASTGGILDSYEQYF
TRBV7-9	.	TRBJ1-5	many	TGTGCCAGCAGCTTTGCCCGGCCGGGGGTTCAGCCCCAGCATTTT	CASSFARPGVQPQHF
TRBV5-1	.	TRBJ2-3	many	TGCGCCAGCACCACACTTCAGGGGAACACAGATACGCAGTATTTT	CASTTLQGNTDTQYF
TRBV5-1	.	TRBJ1-4	.	TGCGCCAGCAGCTTGGGGGACGGGCCTGGTGAAAAACTGTTTTTT	CASSLGDGPGEKLFF
TRBV20-1	.	TRBJ2-4	many	TGCAGTGCTAGTGTGGTAGCCAAAAACATTCAGTACTTC	CSASVVAKNIQYF